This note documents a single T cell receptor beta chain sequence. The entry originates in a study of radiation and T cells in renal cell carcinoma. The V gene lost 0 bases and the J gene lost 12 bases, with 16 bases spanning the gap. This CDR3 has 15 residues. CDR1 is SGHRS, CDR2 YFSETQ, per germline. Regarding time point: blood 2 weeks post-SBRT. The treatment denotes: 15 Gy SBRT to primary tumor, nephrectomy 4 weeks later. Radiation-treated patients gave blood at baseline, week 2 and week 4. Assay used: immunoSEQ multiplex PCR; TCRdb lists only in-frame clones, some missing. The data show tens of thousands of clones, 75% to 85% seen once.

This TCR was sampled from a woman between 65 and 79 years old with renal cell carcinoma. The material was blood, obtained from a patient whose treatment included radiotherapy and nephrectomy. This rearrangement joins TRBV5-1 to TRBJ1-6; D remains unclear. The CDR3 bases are TGCGCCAGCAGCTTGGACGGTCCGGGAACCCAACCCCTCCACTTT. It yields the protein CASSLDGPGTQPLHF.